This is a list of T cell receptor beta chains from one sample in a study of cytomegalovirus exposure and HLA in healthy donors. TCRdb keeps only in-frame clones here, not all; method: immunoSEQ multiplex PCR. The data hold 90,000 to 150,000 clones, with roughly 84% observed a single time. Sequenced input: PBMCs. All receptors derive from a woman aged 30 to 39 in good health and CMV-seronegative. Both conserved end residues are part of each CDR3. Fields, in order: V gene, D gene, clone size, J gene, CDR3 protein, CDR3 DNA. A D gene is named only where the DNA matches it firmly. Expanded clones get a size class; other rows say once, few or many, or leave the size out.

TRBV19	.	.	TRBJ2-7	CASSTLTRQVSEQYF	TGTGCCAGTAGTACCCTAACTCGGCAGGTGAGCGAGCAGTACTTC
TRBV6-6	TRBD1	.	TRBJ2-7	CASKPLGQGGDEQYF	TGTGCCAGCAAACCTTTGGGACAGGGTGGCGACGAGCAGTACTTC
TRBV4-3	TRBD1	few	TRBJ2-7	CASSQDTGGLSEQYF	TGCGCCAGCAGCCAAGATACAGGGGGGCTGTCCGAGCAGTACTTC
TRBV19	.	.	TRBJ2-7	CASSIGQGGFYEQYF	TGTGCCAGTAGTATAGGCCAGGGGGGATTCTACGAGCAGTACTTC
TRBV5-1	TRBD2	.	TRBJ2-1	CASSSGLADYNEQFF	TGCGCCAGCAGCTCAGGACTAGCGGACTACAATGAGCAGTTCTTC
TRBV19	.	.	TRBJ1-5	CASSIDLAGAAWPQHF	TGTGCCAGTAGTATAGATCTAGCCGGAGCAGCCTGGCCCCAGCATTTT
TRBV19	.	.	TRBJ1-5	CASSIEKGERNQPQHF	TGTGCCAGTAGTATAGAGAAGGGGGAGAGGAATCAGCCCCAGCATTTT
TRBV14	.	.	TRBJ2-3	CASSQQRGSTDTQYF	TGTGCCAGCAGCCAACAACGGGGTAGCACAGATACGCAGTATTTT
TRBV11-3	.	few	TRBJ2-5	CASSLGPPPETQYF	TGTGCCAGCAGCTTAGGGCCCCCGCCAGAGACCCAGTACTTC
TRBV29-1	TRBD1	.	TRBJ2-7	CSVGTGAHEQYF	TGCAGCGTGGGGACAGGGGCTCACGAGCAGTACTTC
TRBV5-4	TRBD2	.	TRBJ2-1	CASSLTSGGTNNEQFF	TGTGCCAGCAGCTTAACTAGCGGGGGGACCAACAATGAGCAGTTCTTC
TRBV7-2	.	.	TRBJ2-1	CASSSAGRLEGNEQFF	TGTGCCAGCAGCTCCGCGGGGAGGTTGGAGGGGAATGAGCAGTTCTTC
TRBV6-1	TRBD2	.	TRBJ2-5	CASSDKRGGAETQYF	TGTGCCAGCAGTGATAAGCGGGGGGGAGCGGAGACCCAGTACTTC
TRBV7-2	.	.	TRBJ2-3	CASSPSGGRTDTQYF	TGTGCCAGCAGCCCTTCGGGGGGCCGTACAGATACGCAGTATTTT
TRBV27	.	.	TRBJ2-6	CASSPQGSGANVLTF	TGTGCCAGCAGCCCCCAGGGATCCGGGGCCAACGTCCTGACTTTC
TRBV5-1	TRBD2	.	TRBJ2-1	CASSLGGTSGSDNEQFF	TGCGCCAGCAGCTTGGGCGGGACTAGCGGGTCGGACAATGAGCAGTTCTTC
TRBV7-9	.	.	TRBJ2-7	CASSLGGRGGTYEQYF	TGTGCCAGCAGCTTAGGGGGACGAGGGGGTACCTACGAGCAGTACTTC
TRBV7-2	.	once	TRBJ2-7	CASSLTVPYEQYF	TGTGCCAGCAGCTTGACAGTCCCCTACGAGCAGTACTTC
TRBV29-1	.	.	TRBJ2-2	CSATSGVRVGELFF	TGCAGCGCCACCTCGGGGGTTCGGGTCGGGGAGCTGTTTTTT
TRBV5-1	.	.	TRBJ2-7	CASSLGVPTYEQYF	TGCGCCAGCAGCTTGGGAGTCCCCACCTACGAGCAGTACTTC
TRBV15	TRBD1	.	TRBJ1-1	CATSRYTGVGNTEAFF	TGTGCCACCAGCAGATACACAGGGGTAGGGAACACTGAAGCTTTCTTT